This TCR beta chain derives from a study of T cells in Graves' hyperthyroidism and ophthalmopathy. Authors of the study amplified TCR beta CDR3 regions from RNA transcripts. HTBI primers drove first-round RT-PCR of the TCR CDR3. TCRdb itself ran the multiplex PCR reads through MiXCR, one entry per CDR3 protein. Altogether roughly 350,000 distinct CDR3 sequences are present, 13% to 15% being singletons, with the ten largest covering about 19%. This clonotype has at least ten counts. Germline V gene sequence: CDR1 DFQATT, CDR2 SNEGSKA (reference sequence). The CDR3 covers 12 residues. Trimming cost V 8 bases and J 5 bases, with 15 bases left between them.

The sample consisted of blood. V is TRBV20-1 and J is TRBJ2-5, with TRBD1 as a possible D gene (6 bases). This sequence originates from a woman in her thirties with Graves' ophthalmopathy. CDR3 residues: CSSTTGMETQYF. CDR3 DNA sequence: TGCAGTTCGACCACAGGGATGGAGACCCAGTACTTC.